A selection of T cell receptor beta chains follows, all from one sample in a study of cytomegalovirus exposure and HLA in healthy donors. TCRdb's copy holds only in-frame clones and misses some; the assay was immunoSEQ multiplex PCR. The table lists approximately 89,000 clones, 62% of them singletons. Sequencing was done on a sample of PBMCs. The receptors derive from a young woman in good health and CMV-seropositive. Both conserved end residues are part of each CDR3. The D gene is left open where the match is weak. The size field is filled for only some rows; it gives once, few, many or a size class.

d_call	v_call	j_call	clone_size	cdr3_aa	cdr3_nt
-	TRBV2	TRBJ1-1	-	CASTSSGGANTEAFF	TGTGCCAGCACATCAAGTGGGGGGGCGAACACTGAAGCTTTCTTT
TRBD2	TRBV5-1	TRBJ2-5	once	CASSLDSGRVKTQYF	TGCGCCAGCAGCCTAGACAGTGGGAGGGTGAAGACCCAGTACTTC
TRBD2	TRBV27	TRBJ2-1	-	CASSRPGGGNEQFF	TGTGCCAGCAGCCGCCCGGGAGGGGGCAATGAGCAGTTCTTC
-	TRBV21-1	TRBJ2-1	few	CASNRLRTSHRGNEQFF	TGTGCCAGCAACAGATTGAGGACTTCCCACCGGGGCAATGAGCAGTTCTTC
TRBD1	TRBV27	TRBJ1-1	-	CASSPPPEDRGDTEAFF	TGTGCCAGCAGTCCACCCCCCGAGGACAGGGGGGACACTGAAGCTTTCTTT
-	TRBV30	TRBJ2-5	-	CAWSVQARETQYF	TGTGCCTGGAGTGTACAGGCTCGAGAGACCCAGTACTTC
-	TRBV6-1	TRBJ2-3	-	CASRARLTDTQYF	TGTGCCAGCAGGGCCCGTTTAACAGATACGCAGTATTTT
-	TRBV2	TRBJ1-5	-	CASSPVLYQPQHF	TGTGCCAGCAGCCCGGTGCTTTATCAGCCCCAGCATTTT
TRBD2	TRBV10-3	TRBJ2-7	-	CAISGTSGGAYEQYF	TGTGCCATCAGTGGGACTAGCGGGGGAGCCTACGAGCAGTACTTC
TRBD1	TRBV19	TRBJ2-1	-	CASTQTGGLSYNEQFF	TGTGCCAGTACTCAGACAGGGGGACTTTCCTACAATGAGCAGTTCTTC
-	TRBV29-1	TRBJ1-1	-	CSVGATAEAFF	TGCAGCGTGGGGGCGACGGCTGAAGCTTTCTTT
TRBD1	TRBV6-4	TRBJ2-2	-	CASSFDRVQGGELFF	TGTGCCAGCAGCTTTGACAGGGTTCAAGGCGGGGAGCTGTTTTTT
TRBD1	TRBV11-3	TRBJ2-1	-	CASSSPGQGWNEQFF	TGTGCCAGCAGCTCGCCGGGACAGGGGTGGAATGAGCAGTTCTTC
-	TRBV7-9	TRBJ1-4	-	CASSLGAGTGEKLFF	TGTGCCAGCAGCTTAGGGGCAGGGACTGGAGAAAAACTGTTTTTT
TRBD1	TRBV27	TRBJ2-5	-	CASRPGQGWTQYF	TGTGCCAGCAGGCCGGGACAGGGGTGGACCCAGTACTTC
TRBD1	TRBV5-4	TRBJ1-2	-	CASSLQGVANYGYTF	TGTGCCAGCAGCTTACAGGGGGTAGCTAACTATGGCTACACCTTC
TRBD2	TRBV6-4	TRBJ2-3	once	CASSGTSGGTDTQYF	TGTGCCAGCAGTGGGACTAGCGGGGGCACAGATACGCAGTATTTT
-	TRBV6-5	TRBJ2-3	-	CASSYSQGQTDTQYF	TGTGCCAGCAGTTACTCTCAGGGTCAGACAGATACGCAGTATTTT
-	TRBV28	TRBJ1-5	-	CASTHGQGSNQPQHF	TGTGCCAGCACCCACGGGCAGGGAAGTAATCAGCCCCAGCATTTT
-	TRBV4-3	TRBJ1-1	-	CASSQRDNPNTEAFF	TGCGCCAGCAGCCAACGGGATAATCCGAACACTGAAGCTTTCTTT
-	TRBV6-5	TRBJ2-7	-	CASTNNRLYEQYF	TGTGCCAGCACCAACAACCGTCTTTACGAGCAGTACTTC
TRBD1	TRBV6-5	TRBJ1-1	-	CASSFDRGMNTEAFF	TGTGCCAGCAGTTTCGACAGGGGGATGAACACTGAAGCTTTCTTT
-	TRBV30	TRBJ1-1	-	CAWKGTTVEAFF	TGTGCCTGGAAGGGGACTACGGTGGAAGCTTTCTTT
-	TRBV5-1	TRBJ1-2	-	CASSLGVNYGYTF	TGCGCCAGCAGCTTGGGTGTAAACTATGGCTACACCTTC
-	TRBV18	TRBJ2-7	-	CASSPRGQLEQYF	TGTGCCAGCTCACCTAGAGGACAGCTCGAGCAGTACTTC
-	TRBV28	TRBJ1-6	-	CASSLRGSSSPLHF	TGTGCCAGCAGTTTACGAGGATCGAGTTCACCCCTCCACTTT
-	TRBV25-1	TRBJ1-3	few	CASAQGHSGNTIYF	TGTGCCAGCGCCCAGGGTCACTCTGGAAACACCATATATTTT
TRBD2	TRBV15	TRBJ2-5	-	CATSGWTSGDQETQYF	TGTGCCACCAGCGGCTGGACTAGCGGGGACCAAGAGACCCAGTACTTC
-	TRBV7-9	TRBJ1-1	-	CASSLQGLGTEAFF	TGTGCCAGCAGCTTACAGGGATTGGGGACTGAAGCTTTCTTT
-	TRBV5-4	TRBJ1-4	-	CASSPLGPNEKLFF	TGTGCCAGCAGCCCGTTGGGCCCGAATGAAAAACTGTTTTTT
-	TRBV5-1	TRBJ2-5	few	CASSLTSLGTQYF	TGCGCCAGCAGTCTTACTAGCCTGGGGACCCAGTACTTC
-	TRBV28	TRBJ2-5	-	CASREGGPKQETQYF	TGTGCCAGCAGAGAAGGCGGGCCCAAGCAAGAGACCCAGTACTTC
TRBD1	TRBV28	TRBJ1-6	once	CASYVGQGDSPLHF	TGTGCCAGCTATGTCGGACAGGGGGACTCACCCCTCCACTTT
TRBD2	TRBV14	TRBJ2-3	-	CASSHPGTSGTDTQYF	TGTGCCAGCAGCCACCCCGGGACTAGCGGTACAGATACGCAGTATTTT
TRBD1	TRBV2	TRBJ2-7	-	CASSYTGGPPYEQYF	TGTGCCAGCAGTTATACAGGGGGCCCCCCCTACGAGCAGTACTTC
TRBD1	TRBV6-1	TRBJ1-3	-	CASSEPQGALLNTIYF	TGTGCCAGCAGTGAGCCACAGGGGGCCTTACTAAACACCATATATTTT
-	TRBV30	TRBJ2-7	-	CAWSVGGANYEQYF	TGTGCCTGGAGTGTAGGCGGGGCCAACTACGAGCAGTACTTC
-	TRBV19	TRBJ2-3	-	CASSIAGYTDTQYF	TGTGCCAGTAGTATAGCGGGGTACACAGATACGCAGTATTTT
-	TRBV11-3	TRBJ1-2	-	CASSMEGRGGSYGYTF	TGTGCCAGCAGCATGGAGGGCCGCGGTGGATCTTATGGCTACACCTTC